This TCR beta chain is from a study of CD8+ T cells in alopecia areata. This CDR3 is built from 14 residues. Germline V gene lookup returns CDR1 ENHRY and CDR2 SYGVKD. Trimming removed 5 bases from V and 2 bases from J, with 11 bases in between. This clone was found a few times. Sample treatment: oral pan-JAK inhibitor, 5-10 mg twice daily. As the sequencing template, cDNA was produced by extracting RNA and reverse transcribing it. Sequencing was performed with immunoSEQ multiplex PCR; in TCRdb, only in-frame clones are kept and a portion is missing. The sample holds over 150,000 clones, 50% to 65% seen once.

The genes are TRBV10-3 and TRBJ2-3; D gene uncertain. Sample: CD8+ T cells sorted from blood, taken at week 24, from a patient treated with tofacitinib. The receptor's source is a human donor with alopecia areata. DNA of the CDR3: TGTGCCATCAGTTCCTCTTCACCCACAGATACGCAGTATTTT. It translates to CAISSSSPTDTQYF.